This entry describes one T cell receptor beta chain. Its antigen is still unknown. V was trimmed by 5 bases and J by 5 bases, leaving 18 bases between them. The CDR3 loop spans 15 amino acids. The germline V gene encodes CDR1 MNHEY and CDR2 SMNVEV (reference sequence). This sample was taken from a study of T cell responses to AZD1222 COVID-19 vaccine. Study-wide points: Females outnumbered males among donors, who were mostly white British; clonal diversity was possibly underestimated.

This table comes from immunoSEQ multiplex PCR, and its TCRdb copy is limited to in-frame clones, with some not included. The table has some 100,000 clones, roughly 87% seen once; the top ten hold approximately 15%. The chain employs TRBV27 and TRBJ1-2; no definite D call. The sequence was collected from an adult in good health. Specimen: peripheral blood, collected on day 0 of AZD1222 vaccination. The CDR3 here is CASSLQPSQGYGYTF. CDR3 sequence (DNA): TGTGCCAGCAGTCTACAGCCATCCCAAGGTTATGGCTACACCTTC.